Below, 18 T cell receptor beta chains from the same sample are listed, as sequenced in a study of PD-1 blockade in classical Hodgkin lymphoma. TCRdb's table, derived via immunoSEQ multiplex PCR, lists solely in-frame clones and lacks some. This table holds about 21,000 clones, approximately 94% found once. The time point is: newly diagnosed, previously untreated cHL patient sample. Material for sequencing was peripheral blood mononuclear cells (PBMCs). The receptors here all came from a human donor with classical Hodgkin lymphoma.

This clone was counted once. This chain uses TRBV4-3 with TRBJ1-5; D is unclear. In germline, CDR1 is LGHNA, CDR2 YSLEER. V was clipped by 0 bases and J by 0 bases, with 9 bases between them. This CDR3 contains 16 residues. CDR3 in DNA: TGCGCCAGCAGCCAAGATGTCCGATATAGCAATCAGCCCCAGCATTTT. This translates into CASSQDVRYSNQPQHF.

Of note for this clone: Its ends do not fully match the called genes, so a read error is possible. The chain employs TRBV2 and TRBJ2-5; 9 bases match TRBD2. Germline CDR1 is SNHLY and CDR2 is FYNNEI. The CDR3 length is 17 residues. The CDR3 sequence is CASSEDPSGAHQEIQYF. CDR3 in DNA: TGTGCCAGCAGTGAAGACCCTAGCGGGGCTCACCAAGAGATCCAGTACTTC. Based on the CDR3 plus reference TRBV2 and TRBJ2-5, the full variable domain is EPEVTQTPSHQVTQMGQEVILRCVPISNHLYFYWYRQILGQKVEFLVSFYNNEISEKSEIFDDQFSVERPDGSNFTLKIRSTKLEDSAMYFCASSEDPSGAHQEIQYFGPGTRLLVL.

J is TRBJ2-5 and V is TRBV11-3, with 8 bases lining up with TRBD2. Germline trimming cut 1 base from V and 1 base from J; bases unmatched to any gene: 2. Looked up from germline, CDR1 is SGHNT and CDR2 is YENEEA. The CDR3 spans 15 residues. The DNA for the CDR3 is TGTGCCAGCAGCTTAGGCGGGGGGCCCCAAGAGACCCAGTACTTC. Translated, it gives CASSLGGGPQETQYF.

The gene calls are TRBV4-3 and TRBJ1-2; the D gene is possibly TRBD1 (5 bases). The V gene's germline CDR1 is LGHNA and CDR2 YSLEER. Trimming removed 0 bases from V and 8 bases from J, with 16 bases in between. The CDR3 totals 15 residues. As DNA, the CDR3 is TGCGCCAGCAGCCAAGATCTTAAGGACATCATGGGCTACACCTTC. This gives the protein CASSQDLKDIMGYTF.

CDR3 sequence (DNA): TGCGCCAGCACCCCGGCCTCTGGAAACACCATATATTTT. Its translation: CASTPASGNTIYF. The V and J genes are TRBV10-1 and TRBJ1-3, with D unresolved. Between the trimmed V and J ends, which lost 7 bases and 0 bases, there was a span of 7 bases. The germline CDR1 and CDR2 sequences are WNHNN and SYGVQD (reference sequence). The CDR3 runs 13 residues.

The chain is built from TRBV5-1 and TRBJ1-1; a weak D match, TRBD1 (5 bases). CDR1 is SGHRS, CDR2 YFSETQ, per germline. This CDR3 has 15 residues. With 4 bases removed from V and 0 bases from J, the gap between germline ends came to 13 bases. As DNA, the CDR3 is TGCGCCAGCAGCCTCGGGGGAGGAATGAACACTGAAGCTTTCTTT. Translated, it gives CASSLGGGMNTEAFF.

This clone was seen only once. V and J are TRBV27 and TRBJ1-6, with D possibly being TRBD1 (6 bases). Germline V gene data show CDR1 as MNHEY and CDR2 as SMNVEV (reference sequence). This CDR3 spans 14 amino acids. V lost 6 bases to trimming and J lost 7 bases, with 13 bases between them. The DNA of the CDR3 is TGTGCCAGCAGGAGTTGGACAGAAAATTCACCCCTCCACTTT. As protein: CASRSWTENSPLHF.

This chain connects TRBV7-8 to TRBJ2-7; D is possibly TRBD1 (7 bases). The CDR3 has 15 residues. Deletions cut 2 bases from V and 5 bases from J, with 16 bases between. Germline CDR1 SGHVS, CDR2 FQNEAQ. The CDR3 nucleotides are TGTGCCAGCAGCTTATACAGGGGAGGCAGGGACGAGCAGTACTTC. Protein product: CASSLYRGGRDEQYF.

The chain joins TRBV6-6 to TRBJ2-1; TRBD1 matches at 9 bases. Germline CDR1 is MNHNY and CDR2 is SVGAGI (reference sequence). The J segment lost 2 bases and the V segment lost 6 bases, leaving 5 bases of the junction unmatched. This CDR3 has 15 residues. This chain's CDR3 is CASRNRGPPYNEQFF. CDR3 bases: TGTGCCAGCAGAAACAGGGGGCCCCCCTACAATGAGCAGTTCTTC.

This clone was counted once. V and J are TRBV14 and TRBJ2-6; D is undetermined. This CDR3 has 15 residues. V was cut by 4 bases and J by 0 bases, with 7 bases left in between. Germline V gene sequence: CDR1 SGHDN, CDR2 FVKESK. DNA of the CDR3: TGTGCCAGCAGCCCGGGCAACTCTGGGGCCAACGTCCTGACTTTC. Translated, it gives CASSPGNSGANVLTF.

The rearrangement uses TRBV19 and TRBJ1-4; D uncertain. This CDR3 region has 14 residues. Between the trimmed V and J ends, which lost 5 bases and 5 bases, there was a span of 12 bases. Germline CDR1 reads LNHDA; CDR2 reads SQIVND (reference sequence). CDR3 nucleotide sequence: TGTGCCAGTAGTCGCTTAAAGGAGAATGAAAAACTGTTTTTT. Its protein is CASSRLKENEKLFF.

This clone appeared once. The V call is TRBV5-4, the J call TRBJ2-7; D is perhaps TRBD1 (5 bases). Germline V gene sequence: CDR1 SGHNT, CDR2 YYREEE (reference sequence). The CDR3 covers 15 residues. Deletions cut 4 bases from V and 7 bases from J, with 21 bases between. The DNA of the CDR3 is TGTGCCAGCAGCCTAGGGGTAGGGATCTTCAGGGAGCAGTACTTC. Amino acids: CASSLGVGIFREQYF.

This clone came up once. The chain joins TRBV29-1 to TRBJ2-3; 9 bases agree with TRBD1. Germline trimming cut 4 bases from V and 3 bases from J; bases unmatched to any gene: 5. This CDR3 spans 14 amino acids. Germline lookup yields CDR1 SQVTM and CDR2 ANQGSEA. CDR3 protein: CSVGSGTGTDTQYF. The CDR3 nucleotides read TGCAGCGTTGGATCCGGGACAGGGACAGATACGCAGTATTTT.

CDR3 nucleotide sequence: TGTGCCAGCAGTTACCTCAGGGTGGGCAATGAAGCTTTCTTT. It specifies CASSYLRVGNEAFF. The rearrangement links TRBV6-5 to TRBJ1-1; D possibly corresponds to TRBD1 (5 bases). Trimming took off 2 bases at V and 7 bases at J, with 14 bases between the two ends. There are 14 residues in the CDR3. Per germline, CDR1 MNHEY and CDR2 SVGAGI.

The V gene is TRBV30, the J gene TRBJ1-6; 9 bases align to TRBD1. Germline V CDR1 and CDR2: GTSNPN, SVGIG (reference sequence). This CDR3 spans 15 amino acids. The V and J ends lost 0 bases and 10 bases, in that order; junction bases with no gene match: 7. CDR3 nucleotides: TGTGCCTGGAGTGTACAGGGGGCCCTTGACTCACCCCTCCACTTT. It translates to CAWSVQGALDSPLHF.

V usage is TRBV19 and J usage is TRBJ2-7; TRBD2 might be the D (5 bases). Germline-derived CDR1 and CDR2 are LNHDA and SQIVND (reference sequence). Between the trimmed V and J ends, which lost 4 bases and 0 bases, there was a span of 16 bases. The CDR3 is 16 amino acids. CDR3 protein: CASSTDSTVSSYEQYF. In DNA, the CDR3 is TGTGCCAGTAGTACGGACTCTACGGTAAGCTCCTACGAGCAGTACTTC.

V usage is TRBV6-5 and J usage is TRBJ1-4; D unresolved. The germline CDR1 and CDR2 sequences are MNHEY and SVGAGI. Trimming took off 9 bases at V and 5 bases at J, with 10 bases between the two ends. This CDR3 is built from 12 residues. The CDR3 protein is CARDLGNEKLFF. DNA of the CDR3: TGTGCCAGGGACTTAGGGAATGAAAAACTGTTTTTT.

The chain joins TRBV18 to TRBJ1-1; possible D gene TRBD1, 5 bases. V was cut by 3 bases and J by 3 bases, with 14 bases left in between. The CDR3 spans 15 residues. Germline V CDR1 and CDR2: KGHSH, LQKENI. The CDR3 protein is CASSPVLGDYTEAFF. The CDR3 region has the DNA TGTGCCAGCTCACCGGTCTTAGGGGACTACACTGAAGCTTTCTTT. The full variable domain, in which reference TRBV18 and TRBJ1-1 provide the parts outside the CDR3, is NAGVMQNPRHLVRRRGQEARLRCSPMKGHSHVYWYRQLPEEGLKFMVYLQKENIIDESGMPKERFSAEFPKEGPSILRIQQVVRGDSAAYFCASSPVLGDYTEAFFGQGTRLTVV.